Below, one TCR beta chain is given with its context. This record comes from a study of T cell responses to AZD1222 COVID-19 vaccine. Trimming took 4 bases from V and 3 from J, leaving 13 bases between them. Germline V gives CDR1 PRHDT, CDR2 FYEKMQ (reference sequence). The CDR3 length is 15 residues. Method: immunoSEQ multiplex PCR; TCRdb's copy keeps in-frame clones and lacks some. The top ten clones hold around 5% of a sample with some 150,000 clones, 85% to 95% of them seen once. The chain uses TRBV13 and TRBJ1-3, with D tentatively TRBD1 (6 bases). The material was peripheral blood, obtained on day 0 of AZD1222 vaccination. This receptor was taken from an adult in good health. The CDR3 spells CASSSSQGDGNTIYF. In nucleotides, the CDR3 is TGTGCCAGCAGCTCCTCACAGGGTGATGGAAACACCATATATTTT.